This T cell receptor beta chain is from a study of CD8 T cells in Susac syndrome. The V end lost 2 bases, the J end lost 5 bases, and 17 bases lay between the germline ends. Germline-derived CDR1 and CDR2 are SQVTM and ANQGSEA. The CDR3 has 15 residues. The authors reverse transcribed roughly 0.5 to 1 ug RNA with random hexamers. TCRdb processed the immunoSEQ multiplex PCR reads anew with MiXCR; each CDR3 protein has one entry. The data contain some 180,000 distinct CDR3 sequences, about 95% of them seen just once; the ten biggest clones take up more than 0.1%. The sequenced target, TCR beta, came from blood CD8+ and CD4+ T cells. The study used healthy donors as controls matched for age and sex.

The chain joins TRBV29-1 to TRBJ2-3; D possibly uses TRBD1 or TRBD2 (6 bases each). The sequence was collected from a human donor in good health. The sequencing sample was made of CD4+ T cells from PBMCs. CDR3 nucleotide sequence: TGCAGCGTTGAACACCTCGACGGGGGCGTAGATACGCAGTATTTT. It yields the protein CSVEHLDGGVDTQYF.